This record looks at one T cell receptor beta chain sequence and its context. This entry is derived from a study of shared clonotypes between healthy human individuals. Study-wide background: For every donor, three CD4 naive, three CD4 memory, two CD8 naive and one CD8 memory plates were used.

The CDR3 contains 16 residues. The germline V gene has CDR1 SGHKS and CDR2 YYEKEE (reference sequence). The ends were cut back, 2 bases at V and 0 bases at J, with 14 bases in the middle. The test was conducted at deep level. Method: immunoSEQ multiplex PCR; TCRdb's copy keeps in-frame clones and lacks some. The sample includes around 2.5 million clones, 80% to 95% of them seen just once. The sequenced sample consisted of naive CD4+ T cells from PBMCs. This sample's subset: CD45RA+ positively selected. The clonotype was recovered from a man between 18 and 29 years old in good health. Some clones in this sample may be carry-over from other donors' samples. The rearrangement uses TRBV5-5 and TRBJ1-2; TRBD1 might be the D (5 bases). The CDR3 DNA is TGTGCCAGCAGCTTCACCCAATCACAGGCTAACTATGGCTACACCTTC. This gives the protein CASSFTQSQANYGYTF.